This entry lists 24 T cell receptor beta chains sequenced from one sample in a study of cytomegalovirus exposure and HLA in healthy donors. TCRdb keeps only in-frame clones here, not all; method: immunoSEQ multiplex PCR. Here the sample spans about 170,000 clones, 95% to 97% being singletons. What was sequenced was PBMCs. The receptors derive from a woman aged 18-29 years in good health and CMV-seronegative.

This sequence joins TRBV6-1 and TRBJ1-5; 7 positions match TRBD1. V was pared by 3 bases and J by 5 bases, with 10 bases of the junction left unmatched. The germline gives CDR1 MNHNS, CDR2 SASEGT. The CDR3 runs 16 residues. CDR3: CASSDSSPGGHQPQHF. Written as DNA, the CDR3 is TGTGCCAGCAGTGATTCGAGCCCAGGGGGTCATCAGCCCCAGCATTTT.

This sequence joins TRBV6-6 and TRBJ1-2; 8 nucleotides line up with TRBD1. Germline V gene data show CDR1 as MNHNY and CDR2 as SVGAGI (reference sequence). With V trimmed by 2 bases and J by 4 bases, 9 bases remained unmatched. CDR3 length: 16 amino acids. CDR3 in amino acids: CASSYKRDRMTYGYTF. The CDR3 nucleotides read TGTGCCAGCAGTTACAAACGGGACAGGATGACCTATGGCTACACCTTC.

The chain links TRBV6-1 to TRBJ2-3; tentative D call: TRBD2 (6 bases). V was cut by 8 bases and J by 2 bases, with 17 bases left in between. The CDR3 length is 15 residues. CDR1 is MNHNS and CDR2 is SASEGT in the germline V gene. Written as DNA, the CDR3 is TGTGCCAGCGAGAGAGGGGCGGGGTTCACAGATACGCAGTATTTT. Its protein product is CASERGAGFTDTQYF.

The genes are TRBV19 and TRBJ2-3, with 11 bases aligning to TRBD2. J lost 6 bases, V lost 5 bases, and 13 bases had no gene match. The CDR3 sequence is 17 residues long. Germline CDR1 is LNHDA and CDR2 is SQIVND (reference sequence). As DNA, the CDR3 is TGTGCCAGTAGTCCTCAGACTAGCGGGGCTCCGCTGGATACGCAGTATTTT. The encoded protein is CASSPQTSGAPLDTQYF.

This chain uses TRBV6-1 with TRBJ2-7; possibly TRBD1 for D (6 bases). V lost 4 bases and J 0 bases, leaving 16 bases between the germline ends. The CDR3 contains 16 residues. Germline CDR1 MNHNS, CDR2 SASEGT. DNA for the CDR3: TGTGCCAGCAGTGTAGGGATGGGACAACTCTCCTACGAGCAGTACTTC. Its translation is CASSVGMGQLSYEQYF.

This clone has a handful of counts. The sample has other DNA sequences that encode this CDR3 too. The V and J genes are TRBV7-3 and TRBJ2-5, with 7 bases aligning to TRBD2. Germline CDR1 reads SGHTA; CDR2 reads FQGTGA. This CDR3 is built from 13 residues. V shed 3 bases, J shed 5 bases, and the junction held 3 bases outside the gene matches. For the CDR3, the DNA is TGTGCCAGCAGCTTGACTAGCTTGGAGACCCAGTACTTC. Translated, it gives CASSLTSLETQYF.

CDR3 residues: CASSQGPARTAGGAFETQYF. CDR3 sequence (DNA): TGCGCCAGCAGCCAAGGACCCGCTCGGACAGCGGGAGGGGCATTTGAGACCCAGTACTTC. V and J are TRBV4-3 and TRBJ2-5; 10 bases line up with TRBD2. The CDR3 covers 20 residues. The V gene end was trimmed by 1 base and the J gene end by 5 bases; junction bases not matched to a gene: 19. From germline, CDR1 is LGHNA and CDR2 YSLEER.

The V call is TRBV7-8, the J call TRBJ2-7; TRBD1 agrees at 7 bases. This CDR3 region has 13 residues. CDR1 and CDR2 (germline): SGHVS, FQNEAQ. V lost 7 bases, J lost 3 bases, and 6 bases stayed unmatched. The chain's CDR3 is CASTPRTGYEQYF. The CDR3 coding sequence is TGTGCCAGCACTCCTCGGACAGGCTACGAGCAGTACTTC.

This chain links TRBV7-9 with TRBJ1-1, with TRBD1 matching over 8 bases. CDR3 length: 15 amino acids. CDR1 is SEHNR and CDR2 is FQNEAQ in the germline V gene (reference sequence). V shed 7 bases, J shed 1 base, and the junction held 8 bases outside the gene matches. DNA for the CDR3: TGTGCCAGCACCACGGCAGGGGGCGCGAACACTGAAGCTTTCTTT. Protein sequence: CASTTAGGANTEAFF.

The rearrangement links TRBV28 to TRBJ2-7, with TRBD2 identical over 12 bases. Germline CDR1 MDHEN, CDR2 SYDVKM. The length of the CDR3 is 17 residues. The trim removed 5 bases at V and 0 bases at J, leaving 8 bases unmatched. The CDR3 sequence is CASSRLAGVRISYEQYF. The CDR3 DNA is TGTGCCAGCAGTCGACTAGCGGGGGTGCGAATCTCCTACGAGCAGTACTTC.

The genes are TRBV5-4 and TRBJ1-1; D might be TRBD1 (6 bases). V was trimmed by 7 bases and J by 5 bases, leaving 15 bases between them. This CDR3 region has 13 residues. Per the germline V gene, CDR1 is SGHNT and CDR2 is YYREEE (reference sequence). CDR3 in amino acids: CASYRALGTEAFF. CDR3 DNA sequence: TGTGCCAGCTACAGGGCCTTGGGGACTGAAGCTTTCTTT.

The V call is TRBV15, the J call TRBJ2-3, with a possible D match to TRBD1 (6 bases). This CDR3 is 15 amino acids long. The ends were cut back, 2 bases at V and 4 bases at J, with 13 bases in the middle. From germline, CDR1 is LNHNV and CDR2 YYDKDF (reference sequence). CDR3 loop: CATSRSRTAPDTQYF. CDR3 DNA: TGTGCCACCAGCAGATCCCGGACAGCTCCAGATACGCAGTATTTT.

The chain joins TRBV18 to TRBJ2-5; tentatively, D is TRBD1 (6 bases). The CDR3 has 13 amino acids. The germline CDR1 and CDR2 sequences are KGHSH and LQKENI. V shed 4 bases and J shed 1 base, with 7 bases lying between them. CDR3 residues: CASSRQAQETQYF. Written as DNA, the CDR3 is TGTGCCAGCTCACGACAGGCCCAAGAGACCCAGTACTTC.

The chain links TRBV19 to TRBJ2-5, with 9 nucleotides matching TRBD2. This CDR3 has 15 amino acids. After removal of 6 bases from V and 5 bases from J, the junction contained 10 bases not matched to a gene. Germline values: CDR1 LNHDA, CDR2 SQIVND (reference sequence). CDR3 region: CASRARGGLEETQYF. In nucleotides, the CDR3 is TGTGCCAGTAGGGCGCGGGGGGGCCTCGAGGAGACCCAGTACTTC.

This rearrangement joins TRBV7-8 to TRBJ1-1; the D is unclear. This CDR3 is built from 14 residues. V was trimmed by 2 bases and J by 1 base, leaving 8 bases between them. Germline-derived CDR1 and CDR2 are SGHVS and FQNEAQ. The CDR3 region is CASSLLTQNTEAFF. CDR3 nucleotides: TGTGCCAGCAGCTTACTCACACAGAACACTGAAGCTTTCTTT. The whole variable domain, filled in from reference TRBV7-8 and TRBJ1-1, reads GAGVSQSPRYKVAKRGQDVALRCDPISGHVSLFWYQQALGQGPEFLTYFQNEAQLDKSGLPSDRFFAERPEGSVSTLKIQRTQQEDSAVYLCASSLLTQNTEAFFGQGTRLTVV.

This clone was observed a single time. The CDR3 spells CASSQSGGETQYF. In nucleotides, the CDR3 is TGCGCCAGCAGCCAATCGGGCGGGGAGACCCAGTACTTC. V gene TRBV4-3 combines with J gene TRBJ2-5; perhaps TRBD2 as D (5 bases). Germline values: CDR1 LGHNA, CDR2 YSLEER. CDR3 length equals 13 residues. V was shortened by 2 bases and J by 5 bases, with 9 bases between the two germline ends.

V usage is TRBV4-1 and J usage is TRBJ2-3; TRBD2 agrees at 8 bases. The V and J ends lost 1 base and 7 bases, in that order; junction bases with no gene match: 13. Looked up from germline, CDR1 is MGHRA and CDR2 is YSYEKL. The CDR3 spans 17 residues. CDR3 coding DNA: TGCGCCAGCAGCCAAGGGGCTAGCGGGCGTCCTATTAATACGCAGTATTTT. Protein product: CASSQGASGRPINTQYF.

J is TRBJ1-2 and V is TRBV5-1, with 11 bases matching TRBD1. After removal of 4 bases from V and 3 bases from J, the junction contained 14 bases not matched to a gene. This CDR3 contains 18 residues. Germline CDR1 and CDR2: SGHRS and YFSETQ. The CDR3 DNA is TGCGCCAGCAGCCGGCTTAATCTCGGGACAGGGGGGGACTATGGCTACACCTTC. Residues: CASSRLNLGTGGDYGYTF.

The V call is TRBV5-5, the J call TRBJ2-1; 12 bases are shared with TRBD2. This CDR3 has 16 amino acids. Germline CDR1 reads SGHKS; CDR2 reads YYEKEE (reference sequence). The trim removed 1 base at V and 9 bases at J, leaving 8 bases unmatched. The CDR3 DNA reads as TGTGCCAGCAGCTTGCTAGCGGGGGGGCTGTATAGTGAGCAGTTCTTC. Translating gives CASSLLAGGLYSEQFF.

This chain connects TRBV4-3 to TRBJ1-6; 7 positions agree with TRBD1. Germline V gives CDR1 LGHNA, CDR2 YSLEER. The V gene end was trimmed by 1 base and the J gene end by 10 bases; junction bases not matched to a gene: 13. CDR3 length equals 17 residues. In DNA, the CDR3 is TGCGCCAGCAGCCAAGGCAGGGGGGCAGACAGGGCCTCACCCCTCCACTTT. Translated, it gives CASSQGRGADRASPLHF.

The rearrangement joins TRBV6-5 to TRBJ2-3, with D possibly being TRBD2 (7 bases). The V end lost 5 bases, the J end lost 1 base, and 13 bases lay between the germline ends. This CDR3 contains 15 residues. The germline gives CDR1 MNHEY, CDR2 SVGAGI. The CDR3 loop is CASSPGAGGTDTQYF. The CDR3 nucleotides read TGTGCCAGCAGTCCGGGGGCGGGGGGCACAGATACGCAGTATTTT.

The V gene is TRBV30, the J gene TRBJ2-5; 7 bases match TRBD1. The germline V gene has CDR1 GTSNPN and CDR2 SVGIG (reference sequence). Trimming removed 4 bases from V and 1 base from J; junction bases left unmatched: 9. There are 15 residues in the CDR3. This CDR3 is CAWNKGQSSQETQYF. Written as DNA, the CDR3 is TGTGCCTGGAATAAGGGACAGAGTAGCCAAGAGACCCAGTACTTC. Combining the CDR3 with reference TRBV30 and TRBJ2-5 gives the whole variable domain SQTIHQWPATLVQPVGSPLSLECTVEGTSNPNLYWYRQAAGRGLQLLFYSVGIGQISSEVPQNLSASRPQDRQFILSSKKLLLSDSGFYLCAWNKGQSSQETQYFGPGTRLLVL.

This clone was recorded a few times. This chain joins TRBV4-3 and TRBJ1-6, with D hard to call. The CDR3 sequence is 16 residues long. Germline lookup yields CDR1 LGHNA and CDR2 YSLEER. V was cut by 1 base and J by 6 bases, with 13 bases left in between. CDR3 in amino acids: CASSQVSGGSNSPLHF. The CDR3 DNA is TGCGCCAGCAGCCAAGTTTCAGGTGGCTCTAATTCACCCCTCCACTTT.

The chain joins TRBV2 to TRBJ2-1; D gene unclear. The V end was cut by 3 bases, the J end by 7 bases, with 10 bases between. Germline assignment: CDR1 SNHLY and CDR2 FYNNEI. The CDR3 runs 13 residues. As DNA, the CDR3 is TGTGCCAGCAGTGAGGCCTCCCCGAATGAGCAGTTCTTC. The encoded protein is CASSEASPNEQFF.